This T cell receptor beta chain was sequenced during a study of CD8 T cells in Susac syndrome (dated by TCRdb to about 2019). Turning to the overall study: The study used repertoire sequencing to test whether antigen drove CD8+ T cell activation and differentiation in Susac syndrome. CD8+ T cell repertoire clonality was compared between eleven to twelve healthy donors, some 14 Susac syndrome patients and 15 or so multiple sclerosis patients. Broader findings and caveats from the paper: The TCR sequencing and HLA analysis was acknowledged to have included a relatively small number of individuals.

Per the germline V gene, LGHNT is the CDR1 and FRNRAP is the CDR2. V is cut by 2 bases and J by 5 bases, and the space between the germline ends is 4 bases. The CDR3 contains 12 residues, cysteine and phenylalanine counted. Of all the DNA, just the CDR3 is kept, 36 bases in frame from base 1. Peripheral blood CD8+ and CD4+ T cells from healthy donors, Susac syndrome patients and multiple sclerosis patients were profiled by high-throughput TCR beta sequencing. Multiple sclerosis controls were treatment-naive patients with stable or active relapsing-remitting disease fulfilling revised McDonald criteria. Bulk CD8+ and CD4+ T cells were purified by magnetic negative isolation, while CD8+ TEMRA cells were enriched using FACS. Blood was drawn into EDTA tubes, processed within 24 hours, and PBMCs were isolated by density gradient centrifugation. PBMCs destined for TCR sequencing were cryopreserved in liquid nitrogen and later thawed in a 37 °C water bath. The sorted or isolated CD4+, CD8+ and CD8+ TEMRA cells reached a purity of at least 90%.

RNA was extracted using the RNeasy kit, and about 0.5 to 1 ug of the RNA was reverse transcribed with random hexamers. The immunoSEQ multiplex PCR assay, covering 54 Vbeta and 13 Jbeta segments, was used to amplify TCR beta CDR3 regions. PCR amplification bias was corrected by using a synthetic template baseline for primer optimization and computational correction. The study's own analysis went as follows. Reads were annotated to V, D and J genes according to IMGT and were analyzed with immunoSEQ Analyzer, with only productive sequences retained. Clonality was computed as one minus Shannon entropy normalized by log2 of the number of productive unique sequences. For each patient and control, public and private clones were evaluated among the 100 most prevalent clones. Susac-specific clones were defined as absent from healthy and MS cohorts, 1052 published viral clones and other ImmuneACCESS disease sequences. TCRdb's own reprocessing of the public reads used fastp at Q25 and MiXCR and kept productive beta chains. Rows with one shared CDR3 protein collapse into an entry with the most common genes and DNA. V and J calls and clone size were set by TCRdb, not the authors. This sample lists fewer than 250,000 distinct CDR3 sequences; approximately 90% were detected once. In total, the top ten clones hold around 0.14% of the sample.

About this clonotype: Its antigen target is currently unknown. No much larger clone exists at a distance of one base, and base qualities are not known.

The clonotype originates from a human donor with multiple sclerosis. The sequenced sample was CD8+ T cells from PBMCs. The chain joins TRBV12-5 to TRBJ2-1; no D gene is confidently identified. The CDR3 protein is CASGLSNNEQFF. The bases read TGTGCTAGTGGTTTGTCGAACAATGAGCAGTTCTTC.